A single T cell receptor beta chain is shown here with its context. This clonotype was seen at least ten times. Its antigen remains unidentified. The sample holds no much larger clone one base away, and base qualities are not on file. These data belong to a study of T cells after yellow fever vaccination (dated by TCRdb to the late 2010s). Context from the whole study: The SMART-Seq v4 Ultra Low Input RNA kit was used to prepare libraries from fractions with low cell numbers. To track T-cell clones before and after primary and booster YFV17D yellow fever vaccination, bulk TCR alpha and beta repertoires were sequenced longitudinally. Blood was drawn at multiple timepoints before and after primary and secondary immunization, with bulk PBMC replicates and cell subsets isolated. Two healthy male donors, one aged 18 to 30 and one aged 30 to 40 years, were included in the cohort.

CDR1 and CDR2, per the germline V gene (reference sequence), are SGHKS and YYEKEE. From its cysteine to its phenylalanine, the CDR3 spans 11 amino acids. Only the CDR3 part of the read is kept: 33 bases, read in frame from the first base. Trimming removed 4 bases from V and 4 bases from J, leaving 6 bases between the germline ends. TCR cDNA was synthesized by 5'RACE template switching, through which a universal primer site and unique molecular identifiers were introduced. Priming of cDNA synthesis was performed from both the TCR alpha and TCR beta constant segments. Library amplification involved two PCR steps, and the second step added sample barcodes and sequencing adapters. Libraries were sequenced on Illumina HiSeq 2500 (2x100 bp) or NovaSeq (2x150 bp). In the original analysis: MIGEC was used to demultiplex reads and collapse the reads into UMI consensus sequences, and MiXCR was used for V(D)J alignment. Vaccine-responding clonotypes were identified with edgeR using replicate PBMC samples, with FDR below 0.01 and a log2 fold change above 5 up to day 15 being required. Each bulk clonotype received a CD4 or CD8 identity based on whether the sequenced CD4 or CD8 repertoire contained that clonotype at higher abundance. TCRdb cleaned the public reads at Q25 with fastp, built clones with MiXCR and kept in-frame beta chains. Each entry merges the rows of one CDR3 protein and shows their most common DNA and genes. The V and J calls come from TCRdb's annotation, not from the publication. A total of roughly 63,000 distinct CDR3 sequences appear in this sample, roughly 7.3% of them only once. Of the sample, 35% to 40% falls within the top ten clones.

Here is what the overall study found, with its caveats: Most clones expanded after primary vaccination were re-detected after the booster (96% of CD4 and 88% of CD8), suggesting broad memory maintenance. A small fraction of clonotypes showed up in both the CD4 and CD8 compartments, probably as a result of convergent recombination. Because only a couple of donors were included in the study, the extent to which the findings can be generalized is limited. Because abundant contaminating clonotypes from the bulk population could be contained in FACS-sorted repertoires, computational filtering was required. Compared with the primary T-cell response, the secondary T-cell response was weaker but faster, peaking on day 5 rather than day 15.

This specimen's treatment or condition label, interpreted: live attenuated yellow fever vaccine strain. A standard Ficoll-Paque protocol was used to isolate PBMCs from peripheral blood. Dynabeads CD4 and CD8 positive selection kits were used to isolate CD4 and CD8 T-cell fractions. RNA was extracted with TriZol from bulk PBMCs, CD4 and CD8 fractions, and dextramer-positive and dextramer-negative fractions. This TCR was sampled from a man aged 25 to 40 who received the YFV17D yellow fever vaccine. This specimen consisted of CD8+ T cells sorted from PBMCs, obtained 15 days after the yellow fever booster vaccination. This receptor chain uses TRBV5-5 and TRBJ2-7, with the D gene not confidently named. The DNA sequence is as follows: TGTGCCAGCAGCGGAACGTACGAGCAGTACTTC. Its protein reads: CASSGTYEQYF.